This T cell receptor beta chain is drawn from a study of response to subunit inactivated influenza vaccine. The junction had 7 bases not matched to a gene; V was cut back by 6 bases and J by 5 bases. Germline V gene lookup returns CDR1 MNHNS and CDR2 SASEGT. The CDR3 spans 14 residues. TCRdb used MiXCR to reprocess the RT-PCR reads, holding one entry per CDR3 protein. Found here are 550,000 to 800,000 distinct CDR3 sequences, around 16% of them singletons; the top ten hold 9.5% to 13%. This sequence was found in a man aged 50-60 years who received an inactivated influenza vaccine. The sample was PBMCs from blood, taken about 11 days after vaccination. The V gene is TRBV6-1, the J gene TRBJ2-1, with 7 positions matching TRBD2. The CDR3 sequence: CASSAGTMDNEQFF. DNA for the CDR3: TGTGCCAGCAGCGCCGGGACTATGGACAATGAGCAGTTCTTC.